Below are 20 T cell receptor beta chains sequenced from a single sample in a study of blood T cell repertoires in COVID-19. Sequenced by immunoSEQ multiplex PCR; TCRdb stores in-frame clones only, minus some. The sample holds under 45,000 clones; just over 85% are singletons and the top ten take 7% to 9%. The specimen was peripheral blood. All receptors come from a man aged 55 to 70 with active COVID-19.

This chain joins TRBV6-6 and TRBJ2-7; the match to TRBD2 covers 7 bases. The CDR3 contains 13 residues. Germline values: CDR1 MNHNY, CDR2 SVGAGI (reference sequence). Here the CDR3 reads CAISGGGPLEQYF. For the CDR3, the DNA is TGTGCTATCTCCGGGGGAGGGCCCCTGGAGCAGTACTTC.

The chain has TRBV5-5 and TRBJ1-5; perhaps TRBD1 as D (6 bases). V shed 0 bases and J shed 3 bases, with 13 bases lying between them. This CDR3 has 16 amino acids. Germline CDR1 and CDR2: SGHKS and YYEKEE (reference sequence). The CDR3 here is CASSLGQATFNQPQHF. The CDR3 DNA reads TGTGCCAGCAGCTTGGGACAGGCGACTTTCAATCAGCCCCAGCATTTT. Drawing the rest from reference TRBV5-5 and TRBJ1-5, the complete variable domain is DAGVTQSPTHLIKTRGQQVTLRCSPISGHKSVSWYQQVLGQGPQFIFQYYEKEERGRGNFPDRFSARQFPNYSSELNVNALLLGDSALYLCASSLGQATFNQPQHFGDGTRLSIL.

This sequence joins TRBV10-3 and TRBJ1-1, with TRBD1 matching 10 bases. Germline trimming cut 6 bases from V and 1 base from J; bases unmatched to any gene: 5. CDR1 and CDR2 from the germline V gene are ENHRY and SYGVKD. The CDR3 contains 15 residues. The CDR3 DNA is TGTGCCATCAGCATGACAGGGGGCTGGAACACTGAAGCTTTCTTT. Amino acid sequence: CAISMTGGWNTEAFF.

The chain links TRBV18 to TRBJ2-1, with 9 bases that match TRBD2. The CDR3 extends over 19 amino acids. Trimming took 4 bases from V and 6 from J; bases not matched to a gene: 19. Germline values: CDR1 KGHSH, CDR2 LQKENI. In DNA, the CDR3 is TGTGCCAGCTCACTCTACGGGGTTAGCGGGAGTTCAAAGCTCAATGAGCAGTTCTTC. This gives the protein CASSLYGVSGSSKLNEQFF.

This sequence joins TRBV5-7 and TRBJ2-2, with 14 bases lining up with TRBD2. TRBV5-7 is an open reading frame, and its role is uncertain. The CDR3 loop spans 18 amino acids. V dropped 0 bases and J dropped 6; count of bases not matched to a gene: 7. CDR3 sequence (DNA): TGTGCCAGCAGCTTGGCGGGACTAGCGGGAGTCATGGCCGGGGAGCTGTTTTTT. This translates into CASSLAGLAGVMAGELFF.

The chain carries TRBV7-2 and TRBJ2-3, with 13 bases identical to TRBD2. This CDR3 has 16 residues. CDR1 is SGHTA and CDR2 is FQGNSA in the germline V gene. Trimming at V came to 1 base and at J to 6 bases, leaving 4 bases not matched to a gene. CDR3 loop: CASSLGTSGSYDTQYF. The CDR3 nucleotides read TGTGCCAGCAGCTTAGGGACTAGCGGGAGTTACGATACGCAGTATTTT.

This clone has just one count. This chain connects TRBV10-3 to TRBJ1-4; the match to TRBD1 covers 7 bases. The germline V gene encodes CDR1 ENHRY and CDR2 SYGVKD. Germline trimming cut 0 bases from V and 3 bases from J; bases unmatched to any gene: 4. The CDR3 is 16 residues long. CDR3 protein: CAISESSGQANEKLFF. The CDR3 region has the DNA TGTGCCATCAGTGAGTCGAGTGGACAGGCTAATGAAAAACTGTTTTTT.

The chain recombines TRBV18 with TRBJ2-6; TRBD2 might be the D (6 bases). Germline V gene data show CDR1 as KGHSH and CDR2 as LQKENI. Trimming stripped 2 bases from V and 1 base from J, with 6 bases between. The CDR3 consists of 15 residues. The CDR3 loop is CASSPGGSGANVLTF. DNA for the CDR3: TGTGCCAGCTCACCAGGGGGGTCTGGGGCCAACGTCCTGACTTTC. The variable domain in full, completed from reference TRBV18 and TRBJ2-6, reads NAGVMQNPRHLVRRRGQEARLRCSPMKGHSHVYWYRQLPEEGLKFMVYLQKENIIDESGMPKERFSAEFPKEGPSILRIQQVVRGDSAAYFCASSPGGSGANVLTFGAGSRLTVL.

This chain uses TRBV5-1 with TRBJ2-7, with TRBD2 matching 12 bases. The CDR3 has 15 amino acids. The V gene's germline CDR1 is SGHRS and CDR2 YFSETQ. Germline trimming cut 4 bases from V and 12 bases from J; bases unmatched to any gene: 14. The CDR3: CASSEPLAGGGRRYF. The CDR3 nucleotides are TGCGCCAGCAGCGAGCCACTAGCGGGAGGCGGTCGGCGGTACTTC. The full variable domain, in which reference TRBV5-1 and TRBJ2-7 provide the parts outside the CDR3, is KAGVTQTPRYLIKTRGQQVTLSCSPISGHRSVSWYQQTPGQGLQFLFEYFSETQRNKGNFPGRFSGRQFSNSRSEMNVSTLELGDSALYLCASSEPLAGGGRRYFGPGTRLTVT.

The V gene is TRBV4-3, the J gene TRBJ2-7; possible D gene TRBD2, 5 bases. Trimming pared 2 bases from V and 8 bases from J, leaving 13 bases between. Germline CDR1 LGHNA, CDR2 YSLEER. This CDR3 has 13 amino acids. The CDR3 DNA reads TGCGCCAGCAGCCAAACCTCTAGCTTCCAGCAGTACTTC. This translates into CASSQTSSFQQYF.

The CDR3 sequence is CASSSAGTSGNYEQYF. The DNA for the CDR3 is TGTGCCAGCAGCTCCGCCGGGACTAGCGGGAACTACGAGCAGTACTTC. The chain recombines TRBV7-8 with TRBJ2-7, with 13 bases matching TRBD2. The germline V gene has CDR1 SGHVS and CDR2 FQNEAQ. The J segment lost 3 bases and the V segment lost 4 bases, leaving 6 bases of the junction unmatched. CDR3 length: 16 amino acids.

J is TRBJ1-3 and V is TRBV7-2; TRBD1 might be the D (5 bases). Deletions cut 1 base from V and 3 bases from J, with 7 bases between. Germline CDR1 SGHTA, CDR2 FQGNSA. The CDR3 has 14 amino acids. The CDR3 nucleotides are TGTGCCAGCAGCTTAGGTCAGGGTGGAAACACCATATATTTT. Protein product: CASSLGQGGNTIYF.

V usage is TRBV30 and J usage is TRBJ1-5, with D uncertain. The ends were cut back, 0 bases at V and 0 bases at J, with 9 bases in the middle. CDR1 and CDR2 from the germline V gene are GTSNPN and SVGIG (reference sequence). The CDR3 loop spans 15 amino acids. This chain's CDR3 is CAWSVSSISNQPQHF. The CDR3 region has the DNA TGTGCCTGGAGTGTCTCCAGTATTAGCAATCAGCCCCAGCATTTT.

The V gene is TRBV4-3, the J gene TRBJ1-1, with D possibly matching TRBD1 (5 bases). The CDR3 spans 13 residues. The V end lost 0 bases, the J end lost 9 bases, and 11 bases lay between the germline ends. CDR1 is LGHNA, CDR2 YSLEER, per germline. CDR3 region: CASSQDGAPQAFF. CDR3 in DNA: TGCGCCAGCAGCCAAGATGGGGCCCCACAAGCTTTCTTT.

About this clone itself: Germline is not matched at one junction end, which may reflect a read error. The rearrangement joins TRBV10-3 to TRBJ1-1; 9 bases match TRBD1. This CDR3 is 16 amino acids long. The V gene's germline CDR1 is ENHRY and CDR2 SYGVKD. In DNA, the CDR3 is TGTGCCAGCAGTACCTCGTCACAGGGGGCCGGCACTGAAGCTTTCTTT. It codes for CASSTSSQGAGTEAFF.

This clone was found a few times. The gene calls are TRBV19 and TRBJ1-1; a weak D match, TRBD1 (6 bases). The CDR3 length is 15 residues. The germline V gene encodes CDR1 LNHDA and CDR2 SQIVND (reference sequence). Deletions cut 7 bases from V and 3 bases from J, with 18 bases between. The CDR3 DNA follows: TGTGCCAGTAACCACAGGGCTCCAGCTTACACTGAAGCTTTCTTT. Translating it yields CASNHRAPAYTEAFF.

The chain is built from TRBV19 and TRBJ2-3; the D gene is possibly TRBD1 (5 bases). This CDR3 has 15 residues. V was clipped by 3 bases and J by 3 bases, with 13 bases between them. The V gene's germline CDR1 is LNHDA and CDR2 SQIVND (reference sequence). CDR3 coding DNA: TGTGCCAGTAGTATGGTAGACAGATATACAGATACGCAGTATTTT. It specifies CASSMVDRYTDTQYF. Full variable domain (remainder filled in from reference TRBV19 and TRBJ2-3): DGGITQSPKYLFRKEGQNVTLSCEQNLNHDAMYWYRQDPGQGLRLIYYSQIVNDFQKGDIAEGYSVSREKKESFPLTVTSAQKNPTAFYLCASSMVDRYTDTQYFGPGTRLTVL.

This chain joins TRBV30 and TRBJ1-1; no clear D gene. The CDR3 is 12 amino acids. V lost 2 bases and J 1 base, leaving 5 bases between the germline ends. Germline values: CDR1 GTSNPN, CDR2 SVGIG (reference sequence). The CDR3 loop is CAWSLGNTEAFF. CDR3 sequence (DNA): TGTGCCTGGAGTCTCGGGAACACTGAAGCTTTCTTT.

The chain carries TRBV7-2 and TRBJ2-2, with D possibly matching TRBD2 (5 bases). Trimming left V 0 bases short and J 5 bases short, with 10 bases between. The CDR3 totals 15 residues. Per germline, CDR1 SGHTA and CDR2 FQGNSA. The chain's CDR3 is CASSLAQSGTGELFF. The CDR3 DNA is TGTGCCAGCAGCTTAGCGCAATCGGGGACCGGGGAGCTGTTTTTT.

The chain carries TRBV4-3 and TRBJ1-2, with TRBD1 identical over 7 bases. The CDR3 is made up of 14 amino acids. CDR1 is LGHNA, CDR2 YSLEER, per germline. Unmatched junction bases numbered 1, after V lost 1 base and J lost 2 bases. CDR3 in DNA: TGCGCCAGCAGCCAAGTACAGGGGAACTATGGCTACACCTTC. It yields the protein CASSQVQGNYGYTF.